This T cell receptor beta chain was identified in a study of T cell changes during pregnancy in multiple sclerosis. The ends lost 5 bases at V and 2 bases at J; junction bases unmatched: 14. The germline V gene has CDR1 SEHNR and CDR2 FQNEAQ (reference sequence). The CDR3 has 17 amino acids. Generated by immunoSEQ multiplex PCR, the TCRdb table keeps only in-frame clones and is missing some. The sample includes around 88,000 clones, around 90% of them seen just once. Source: peripheral blood, taken after pregnancy. The chain couples TRBV7-9 to TRBJ2-5, with 7 positions matching TRBD2. The receptor was isolated from a female donor in good health, enrolled as a control in a pregnancy study. The CDR3, as DNA: TGTGCCAGCAGCCGACTAGCCAACGACGAGGGACAAGAGACCCAGTACTTC. It encodes CASSRLANDEGQETQYF.